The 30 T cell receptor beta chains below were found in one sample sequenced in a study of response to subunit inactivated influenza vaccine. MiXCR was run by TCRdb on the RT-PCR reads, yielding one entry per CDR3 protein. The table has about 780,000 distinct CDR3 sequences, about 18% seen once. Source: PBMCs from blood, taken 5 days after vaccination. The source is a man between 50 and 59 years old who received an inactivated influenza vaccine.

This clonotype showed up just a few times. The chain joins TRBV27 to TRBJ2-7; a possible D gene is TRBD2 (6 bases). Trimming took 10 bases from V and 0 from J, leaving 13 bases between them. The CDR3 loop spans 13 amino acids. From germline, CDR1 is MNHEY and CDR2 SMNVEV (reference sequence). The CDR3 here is CATKTGSSYEQYF. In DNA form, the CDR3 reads TGTGCCACTAAAACCGGGAGCTCCTACGAGCAGTACTTC.

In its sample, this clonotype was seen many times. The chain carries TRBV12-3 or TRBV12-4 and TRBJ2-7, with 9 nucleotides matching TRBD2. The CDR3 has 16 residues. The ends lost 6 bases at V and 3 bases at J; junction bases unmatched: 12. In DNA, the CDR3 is TGTGCCAGCAGCCCGCCCTATAGCGGGAGAAGCTACGAGCAGTACTTC. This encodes CASSPPYSGRSYEQYF.

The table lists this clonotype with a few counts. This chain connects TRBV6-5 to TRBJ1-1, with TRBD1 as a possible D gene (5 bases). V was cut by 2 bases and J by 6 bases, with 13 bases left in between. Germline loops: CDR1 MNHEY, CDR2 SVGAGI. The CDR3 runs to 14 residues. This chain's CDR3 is CASSYSRARSEAFF. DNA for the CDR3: TGTGCCAGCAGTTACAGCAGGGCCCGCTCTGAAGCTTTCTTT.

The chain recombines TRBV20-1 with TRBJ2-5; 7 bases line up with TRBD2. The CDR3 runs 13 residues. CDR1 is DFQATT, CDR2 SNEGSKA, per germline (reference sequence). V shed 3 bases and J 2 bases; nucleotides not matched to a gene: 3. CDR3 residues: CSASLGLQETQYF. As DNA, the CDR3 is TGCAGTGCTAGTTTGGGACTACAAGAGACCCAGTACTTC.

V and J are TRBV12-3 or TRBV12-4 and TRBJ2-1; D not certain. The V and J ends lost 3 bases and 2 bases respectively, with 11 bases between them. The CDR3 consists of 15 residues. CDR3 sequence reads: CASSFGRRAYNEQFF. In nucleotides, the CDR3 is TGTGCCAGCAGTTTTGGCCGACGCGCCTACAATGAGCAGTTCTTC.

The CDR3 sequence: CSARVLAGTTDTQYF. The CDR3 DNA reads as TGCAGTGCTAGAGTGCTAGCGGGAACAACAGATACGCAGTATTTT. The chain employs TRBV20-1 and TRBJ2-3; 9 bases align to TRBD2. This CDR3 has 15 residues. Trimming removed 1 base from V and 3 bases from J; junction bases left unmatched: 5. Germline V gene lookup returns CDR1 DFQATT and CDR2 SNEGSKA (reference sequence).

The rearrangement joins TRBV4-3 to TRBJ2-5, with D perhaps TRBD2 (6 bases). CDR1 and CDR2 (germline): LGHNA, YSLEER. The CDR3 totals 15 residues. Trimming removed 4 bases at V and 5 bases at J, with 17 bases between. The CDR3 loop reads CASSRVAEGRETQYF. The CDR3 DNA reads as TGCGCCAGCAGCCGGGTCGCGGAGGGCCGGGAGACCCAGTACTTC.

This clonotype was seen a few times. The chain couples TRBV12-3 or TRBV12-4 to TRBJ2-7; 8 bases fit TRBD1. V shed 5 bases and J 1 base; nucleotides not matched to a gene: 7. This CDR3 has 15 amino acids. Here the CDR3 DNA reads TGTGCCAGCAGTATTGAGGGGACAGGTTCCTACGAGCAGTACTTC. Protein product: CASSIEGTGSYEQYF.

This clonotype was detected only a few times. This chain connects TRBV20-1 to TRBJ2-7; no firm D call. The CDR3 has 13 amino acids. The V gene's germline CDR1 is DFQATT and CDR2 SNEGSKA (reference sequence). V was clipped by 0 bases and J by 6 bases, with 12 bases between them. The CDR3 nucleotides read TGCAGTGCTAGAGATGTGCTAGTGGGCGAGCAGTACTTC. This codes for CSARDVLVGEQYF.

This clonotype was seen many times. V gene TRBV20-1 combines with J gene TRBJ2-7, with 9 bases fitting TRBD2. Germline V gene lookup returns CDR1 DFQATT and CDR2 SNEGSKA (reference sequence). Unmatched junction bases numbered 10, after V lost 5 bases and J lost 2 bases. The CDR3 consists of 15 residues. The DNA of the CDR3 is TGCAGTGCTTCCCAATCGACTAGCGGCGCCTACGAGCAGTACTTC. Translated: CSASQSTSGAYEQYF.

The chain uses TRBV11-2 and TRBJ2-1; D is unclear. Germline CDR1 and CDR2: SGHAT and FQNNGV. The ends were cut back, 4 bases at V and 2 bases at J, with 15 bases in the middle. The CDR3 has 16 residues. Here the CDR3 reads CASSSSRANTYNEQFF. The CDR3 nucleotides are TGTGCCAGCAGCTCCTCTCGGGCCAATACCTACAATGAGCAGTTCTTC.

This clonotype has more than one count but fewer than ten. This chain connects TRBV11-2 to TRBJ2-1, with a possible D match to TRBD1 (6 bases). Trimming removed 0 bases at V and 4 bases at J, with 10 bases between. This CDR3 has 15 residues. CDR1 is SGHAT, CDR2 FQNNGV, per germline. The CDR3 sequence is CASSLETGSYNEQFF. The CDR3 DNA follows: TGTGCCAGCAGCTTAGAAACAGGGTCTTACAATGAGCAGTTCTTC.

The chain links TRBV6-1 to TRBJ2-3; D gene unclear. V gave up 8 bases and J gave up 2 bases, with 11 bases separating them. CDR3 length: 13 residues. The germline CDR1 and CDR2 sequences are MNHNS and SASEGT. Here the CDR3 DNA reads TGTGCCAGCCGAGTCTCAAACACAGATACGCAGTATTTT. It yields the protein CASRVSNTDTQYF.

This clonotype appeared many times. The CDR3 loop reads CASSSNRGYTQYF. As DNA, the CDR3 is TGTGCCAGCAGCTCCAACAGGGGTTATACGCAGTATTTT. The chain recombines TRBV6-1 with TRBJ2-3; 7 bases fit TRBD1. The CDR3 runs to 13 residues. The germline V gene encodes CDR1 MNHNS and CDR2 SASEGT. V lost 6 bases and J lost 7; bases outside the gene matches: 7.

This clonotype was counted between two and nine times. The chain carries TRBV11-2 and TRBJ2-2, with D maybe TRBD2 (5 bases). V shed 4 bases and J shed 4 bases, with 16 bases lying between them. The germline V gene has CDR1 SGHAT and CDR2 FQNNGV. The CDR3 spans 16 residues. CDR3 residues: CASSSQWARGTGELFF. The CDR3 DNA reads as TGTGCCAGCAGCTCGCAATGGGCCCGGGGCACCGGGGAGCTGTTTTTT.

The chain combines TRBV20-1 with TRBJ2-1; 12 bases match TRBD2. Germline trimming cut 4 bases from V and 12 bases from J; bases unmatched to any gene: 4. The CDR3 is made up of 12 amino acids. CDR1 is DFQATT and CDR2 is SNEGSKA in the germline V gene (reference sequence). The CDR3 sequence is CSATSGGAGQFF. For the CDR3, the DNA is TGCAGTGCTACTAGCGGGGGGGCGGGGCAGTTCTTC.

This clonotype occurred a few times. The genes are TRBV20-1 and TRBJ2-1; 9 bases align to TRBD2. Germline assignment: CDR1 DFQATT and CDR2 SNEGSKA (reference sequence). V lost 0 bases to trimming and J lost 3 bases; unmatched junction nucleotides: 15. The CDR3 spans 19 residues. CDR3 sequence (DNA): TGCAGTGCTAGAGATCGGGGGCTAGCGGGGATCCACTTCTACAATGAGCAGTTCTTC. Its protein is CSARDRGLAGIHFYNEQFF.

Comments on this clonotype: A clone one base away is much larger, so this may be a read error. The CDR3 nucleotides read TGCAGTGATTTCGATCCGGGACAGGGTGGCCAGTACTTC. Encoded protein: CSDFDPGQGGQYF. This sequence joins TRBV20-1 and TRBJ2-5; 9 bases align to TRBD1. This CDR3 comprises 13 residues. Germline V gene sequence: CDR1 DFQATT, CDR2 SNEGSKA (reference sequence). After removal of 7 bases from V and 10 bases from J, the junction contained 13 bases not matched to a gene.

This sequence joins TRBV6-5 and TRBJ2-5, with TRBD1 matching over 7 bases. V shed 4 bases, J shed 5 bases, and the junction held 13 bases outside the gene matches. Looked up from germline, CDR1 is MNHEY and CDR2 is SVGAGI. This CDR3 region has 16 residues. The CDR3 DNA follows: TGTGCCAGCAGTTCCCGACGACAGGGTGATAGGGAGACCCAGTACTTC. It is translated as CASSSRRQGDRETQYF.

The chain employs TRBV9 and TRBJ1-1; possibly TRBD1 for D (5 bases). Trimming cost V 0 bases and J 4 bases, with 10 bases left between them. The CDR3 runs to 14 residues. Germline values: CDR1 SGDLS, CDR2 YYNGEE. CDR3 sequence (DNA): TGTGCCAGCAGCGTAGGGGGGGAAGGCACTGAAGCTTTCTTT. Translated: CASSVGGEGTEAFF.

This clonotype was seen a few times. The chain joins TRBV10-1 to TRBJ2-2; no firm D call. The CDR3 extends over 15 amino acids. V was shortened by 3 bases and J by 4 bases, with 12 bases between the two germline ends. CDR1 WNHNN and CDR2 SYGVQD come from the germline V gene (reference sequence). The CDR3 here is CASSDGAVFTGELFF. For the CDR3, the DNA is TGCGCCAGCAGTGATGGTGCTGTTTTCACCGGGGAGCTGTTTTTT.

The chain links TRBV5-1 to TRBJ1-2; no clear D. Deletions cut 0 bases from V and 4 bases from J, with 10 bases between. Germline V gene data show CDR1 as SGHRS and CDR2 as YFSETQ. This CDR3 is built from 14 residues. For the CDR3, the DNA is TGCGCCAGCAGCTTGGTACAGACCACCTATGGCTACACCTTC. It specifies CASSLVQTTYGYTF.

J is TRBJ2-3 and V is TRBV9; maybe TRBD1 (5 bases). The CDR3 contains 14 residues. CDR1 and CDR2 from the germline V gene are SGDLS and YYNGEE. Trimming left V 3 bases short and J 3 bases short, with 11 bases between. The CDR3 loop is CASSAIAGTDTQYF. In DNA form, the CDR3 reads TGTGCCAGCAGCGCTATCGCAGGGACAGATACGCAGTATTTT.

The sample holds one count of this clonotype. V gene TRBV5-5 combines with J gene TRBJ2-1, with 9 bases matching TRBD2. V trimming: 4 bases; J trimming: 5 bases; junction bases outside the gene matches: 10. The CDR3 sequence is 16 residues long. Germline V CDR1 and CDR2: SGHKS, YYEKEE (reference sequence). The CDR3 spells CASSPSGSGSHNEQFF. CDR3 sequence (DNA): TGTGCCAGCAGCCCGTCGGGTAGCGGGAGCCACAATGAGCAGTTCTTC.

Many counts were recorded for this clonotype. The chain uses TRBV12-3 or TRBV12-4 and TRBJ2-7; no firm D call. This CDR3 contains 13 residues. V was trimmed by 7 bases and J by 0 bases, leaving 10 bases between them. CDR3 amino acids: CASKFHSSYEQYF. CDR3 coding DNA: TGTGCCAGCAAGTTCCACAGCTCCTACGAGCAGTACTTC.

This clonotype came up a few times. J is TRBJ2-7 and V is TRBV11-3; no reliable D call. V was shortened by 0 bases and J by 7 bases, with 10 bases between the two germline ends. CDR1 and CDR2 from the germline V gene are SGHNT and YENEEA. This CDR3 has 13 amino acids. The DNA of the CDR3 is TGTGCCAGCAGCTTAGATACGGGTACGGAGCAGTACTTC. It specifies CASSLDTGTEQYF.

Written as DNA, the CDR3 is TGTGCCAGCATCGGCAGGACTAGCGCGGGGGAGCTGTTTTTT. It codes for CASIGRTSAGELFF. The genes are TRBV11-1 and TRBJ2-2, with TRBD2 matching 9 bases. Germline V gene lookup returns CDR1 SGHAT and CDR2 FQDESV (reference sequence). The V and J ends lost 7 bases and 8 bases, in that order; junction bases with no gene match: 8. This CDR3 has 14 residues. The full variable domain, in which reference TRBV11-1 and TRBJ2-2 provide the parts outside the CDR3, is EAEVAQSPRYKITEKSQAVAFWCDPISGHATLYWYRQILGQGPELLVQFQDESVVDDSQLPKDRFSAERLKGVDSTLKIQPAELGDSAMYLCASIGRTSAGELFFGEGSRLTVL.

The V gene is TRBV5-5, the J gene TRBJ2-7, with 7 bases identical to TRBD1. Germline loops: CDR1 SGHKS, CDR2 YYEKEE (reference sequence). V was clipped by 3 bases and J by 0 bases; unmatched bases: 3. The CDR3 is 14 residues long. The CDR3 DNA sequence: TGTGCCAGCAGCTGGGACAGTAGCTCCTACGAGCAGTACTTC. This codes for CASSWDSSSYEQYF.

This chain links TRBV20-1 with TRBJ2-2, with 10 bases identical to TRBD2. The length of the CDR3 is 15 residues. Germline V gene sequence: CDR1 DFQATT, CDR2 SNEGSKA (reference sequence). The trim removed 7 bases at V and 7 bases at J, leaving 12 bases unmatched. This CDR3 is CSGYPSGSKGGELFF. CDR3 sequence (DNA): TGCAGTGGTTATCCTAGCGGGAGTAAAGGCGGGGAGCTGTTTTTT.

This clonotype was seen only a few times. Here the CDR3 reads CATSDTTRPQFF. CDR3 nucleotide sequence: TGTGCCACCAGTGACACGACTAGACCACAGTTCTTC. The V and J genes are TRBV24-1 and TRBJ2-1; a possible D gene is TRBD2 (6 bases). CDR3 size: 12 residues. Germline V gene lookup returns CDR1 KGHDR and CDR2 SFDVKD. Trimming pared 4 bases from V and 13 bases from J, leaving 13 bases between.